This TCR beta chain was profiled in a study of blood T cell repertoires in COVID-19. Study context: Researchers got acute and convalescent COVID-19 samples from the United States, Italy and Spain. The cDNA or gDNA used as material had been derived from T cells, B-cell-depleted T cells, or PBMCs.

Authors' processing steps: It was from reference gene primer amplification that nucleated cell counts were estimated. The repertoire was sequenced with immunoSEQ multiplex PCR; TCRdb's copy has only in-frame clones and lacks some. The DNA was the basis for D and trimming; V, J and clone size are from that table. The table has roughly 180,000 clones, about four fifths seen once. Sequenced sample: peripheral blood. The receptor was derived from a man aged 35 to 55 who had recovered from COVID-19.

The CDR3: CASSPDRGRLYEQYF. In DNA form, the CDR3 reads TGTGCCAGCAGCCCGGACAGGGGACGTCTCTACGAGCAGTACTTC. The chain joins TRBV5-4 to TRBJ2-7, with TRBD1 identical over 9 bases. V lost 4 bases and J lost 3; bases outside the gene matches: 8. The V gene's germline CDR1 is SGHNT and CDR2 YYREEE (reference sequence). The CDR3 loop spans 15 amino acids. The full variable domain, rest sourced from reference TRBV5-4 and TRBJ2-7, is ETGVTQSPTHLIKTRGQQVTLRCSSQSGHNTVSWYQQALGQGPQFIFQYYREEENGRGNFPPRFSGLQFPNYSSELNVNALELDDSALYLCASSPDRGRLYEQYFGPGTRLTVT.